This TCR beta chain comes out of a study of T-cell memory formation after mild COVID-19. On this clonotype itself: The target antigen is unknown.

Notes on the study in general: Clones which contracted sat mainly in CM and EM if CD4+, and in EMRA if CD8+.

MiXCR, run by TCRdb on the 5' RACE reads, gives a single entry per CDR3 protein. The sample contains 350,000 to 550,000 distinct CDR3 sequences, 15% to 20% of which appear only once. The source of this sequence is a man younger than 35 who had mild COVID-19 (a few samples of this study predate the infection). Cell type and time point are not known. Sequencing was performed on PBMCs or a T cell subset sorted from them (not recorded which).

CDR3 in amino acids: CASSEGQVNTEAFF. As DNA, the CDR3 is TGCGCCAGCAGCGAAGGACAGGTGAACACTGAAGCTTTCTTT. The V gene is TRBV5-1, the J gene TRBJ1-1, with 7 bases identical to TRBD1. The CDR3 extends over 14 amino acids. The germline V gene has CDR1 SGHRS and CDR2 YFSETQ. V shed 4 bases, J shed 0 bases, and the junction held 3 bases outside the gene matches.